The clone carrying this T cell receptor beta chain was picked up many times. Patients aged 18 to 65 with hyperthyroidism were newly diagnosed, with duration under 2 months. Not enrolled were patients with uncontrolled infection, other autoimmune disease, pregnancy or lactation. The diagnostic basis comprised clinical symptoms, serum thyroxine and TRAb, thyroid ultrasound and orbital computed tomography. The data stem from a study of T cells in Graves' hyperthyroidism and ophthalmopathy. Amplified TCR beta CDR3 regions derived from RNA transcripts. The TCR CDR3 first-round RT-PCR relied on the HTBI primer set. MiXCR, applied by TCRdb to the multiplex PCR reads, yields one record per CDR3 protein. The profile shows a few hundred thousand distinct CDR3 sequences, approximately 15% of them singletons. The CDR3 runs 16 residues. Germline CDR1 and CDR2: MNHEY and SVGEGT. With 0 bases removed from V and 0 bases from J, the gap between germline ends came to 11 bases.

This TCR was sampled from a man aged 25-40 years with Graves' hyperthyroidism that later progressed to Graves' ophthalmopathy. This sequence joins TRBV6-2 or TRBV6-3 and TRBJ1-1; D remains ambiguous. The source material was blood. For the CDR3, the DNA is TGTGCCAGCAGTTACTCGAAGTACACCATGAACACTGAAGCTTTCTTT. Protein product: CASSYSKYTMNTEAFF.